The next 24 T cell receptor beta chains were all read from a single sample in a study of early T cells in non-severe SARS-CoV-2 infection. One entry per CDR3 protein results from TCRdb running MiXCR on the 5' RACE reads. The data hold approximately 70,000 distinct CDR3 sequences, with roughly a tenth observed a single time. The material was whole blood, obtained at baseline. The receptor set was obtained from an adult who was a healthcare worker with PCR-confirmed SARS-CoV-2 infection or an uninfected control (not recorded which).

This clonotype has a handful of counts. The chain recombines TRBV6-5 with TRBJ1-4; 8 bases align to TRBD1. V lost 6 bases, J lost 8 bases, and 8 bases stayed unmatched. The CDR3 covers 14 residues. The germline V gene encodes CDR1 MNHEY and CDR2 SVGAGI. The CDR3 region has the DNA TGTGCCAGCAGCCCGAGGACAGGGCTAGAAAAACTGTTTTTT. Amino acid sequence: CASSPRTGLEKLFF.

In its sample, this clonotype was seen a few times. The rearrangement links TRBV12-3 or TRBV12-4 to TRBJ2-7, with D perhaps TRBD1 or TRBD2 (6 bases each). V lost 11 bases and J 0 bases, leaving 14 bases between the germline ends. This CDR3 spans 13 amino acids. DNA of the CDR3: TGTGCCCCTAGGGGGGCCAACTCCTACGAGCAGTACTTC. This translates into CAPRGANSYEQYF.

This clonotype turned up a few times. The rearrangement uses TRBV11-3 and TRBJ2-1, with D perhaps matching TRBD2 (5 bases). This CDR3 region has 16 residues. The germline V gene encodes CDR1 SGHNT and CDR2 YENEEA. V gave up 9 bases and J gave up 4 bases, with 22 bases separating them. CDR3 amino acids: CASNRGAVGRYNEQFF. The CDR3, as DNA: TGTGCCAGTAACCGGGGTGCTGTGGGTCGATACAATGAGCAGTTCTTC. The whole variable domain, filled in from reference TRBV11-3 and TRBJ2-1, reads EAGVVQSPRYKIIEKKQPVAFWCNPISGHNTLYWYLQNLGQGPELLIRYENEEAVDDSQLPKDRFSAERLKGVDSTLKIQPAELGDSAVYLCASNRGAVGRYNEQFFGPGTRLTVL.

The sample holds many counts of this clonotype. The genes are TRBV7-9 and TRBJ2-3; no clear D. CDR3 length: 14 amino acids. V was pared by 8 bases and J by 0 bases, with 12 bases between. Germline V gene lookup returns CDR1 SEHNR and CDR2 FQNEAQ (reference sequence). In DNA, the CDR3 is TGTGCCAGCGGCCAAGACTCAAGCACAGATACGCAGTATTTT. Translated, it gives CASGQDSSTDTQYF.

This clonotype was seen many times. The V gene is TRBV20-1, the J gene TRBJ2-2; D remains ambiguous. With 5 bases removed from V and 1 base from J, the gap between germline ends came to 5 bases. CDR3 length: 12 residues. In germline, CDR1 is DFQATT, CDR2 SNEGSKA (reference sequence). The chain's CDR3 is CSAPGNTGELFF. CDR3 nucleotide sequence: TGCAGTGCTCCCGGGAACACCGGGGAGCTGTTTTTT.

The chain combines TRBV12-3 or TRBV12-4 with TRBJ2-7; 7 bases match TRBD2. This CDR3 comprises 15 residues. V was pared by 6 bases and J by 5 bases, with 13 bases of the junction left unmatched. This chain's CDR3 is CASSETGPGGDEQYF. CDR3 DNA: TGTGCCAGCAGCGAAACCGGACCTGGGGGGGACGAGCAGTACTTC.

This clonotype was detected only a few times. The chain uses TRBV12-3 or TRBV12-4 and TRBJ1-1, with D uncertain. The CDR3 has 14 residues. V was cut by 3 bases and J by 0 bases, with 8 bases left in between. CDR3 DNA: TGTGCCAGCAGTTTCGCGGAGCTGAACACTGAAGCTTTCTTT. Translation: CASSFAELNTEAFF.

The chain joins TRBV20-1 to TRBJ2-3; D remains unclear. Deletions cut 3 bases from V and 3 bases from J, with 10 bases between. The germline gives CDR1 DFQATT, CDR2 SNEGSKA (reference sequence). There are 13 residues in the CDR3. The CDR3: CSASLLWTDTQYF. The DNA for the CDR3 is TGCAGTGCTAGTCTCCTCTGGACAGATACGCAGTATTTT.

A few counts support this clonotype. The genes are TRBV12-3 or TRBV12-4 and TRBJ1-2; 9 positions agree with TRBD1. V was pared by 5 bases and J by 6 bases, with 4 bases of the junction left unmatched. The CDR3 sequence is 13 residues long. The CDR3 spells CASSPDRGHGYTF. The CDR3 bases are TGTGCCAGCAGTCCGGACAGGGGCCATGGCTACACCTTC.

This clonotype was counted at least ten times. The rearrangement links TRBV30 to TRBJ1-6; 7 bases match TRBD1. Trimming removed 5 bases from V and 5 bases from J; junction bases left unmatched: 6. This CDR3 comprises 14 residues. CDR1 and CDR2 (germline): GTSNPN, SVGIG (reference sequence). The CDR3, as DNA: TGTGCCTGGCGGCTTGGGACAGATAATTCACCCCTCCACTTT. Translation: CAWRLGTDNSPLHF.

This chain links TRBV3-1 with TRBJ2-7; D is uncertain. The CDR3 is 13 residues long. Germline loops: CDR1 LGHDT, CDR2 YNNKEL (reference sequence). Trimming removed 2 bases from V and 5 bases from J, with 10 bases in between. CDR3 protein: CASSQSWADEQYF. The DNA for the CDR3 is TGTGCCAGCAGCCAATCTTGGGCAGACGAGCAGTACTTC.

The CDR3 here is CASSSQGADTQYF. DNA for the CDR3: TGTGCCAGTAGTTCCCAAGGGGCAGATACGCAGTATTTT. V usage is TRBV19 and J usage is TRBJ2-3; TRBD1 might be the D (5 bases). Looked up from germline, CDR1 is LNHDA and CDR2 is SQIVND (reference sequence). V was cut by 5 bases and J by 4 bases, with 10 bases left in between. The CDR3 extends over 13 amino acids.

The sample holds a few counts of this clonotype. The chain uses TRBV27 and TRBJ2-1, with 9 bases matching TRBD2. The CDR3 loop spans 16 amino acids. The ends lost 3 bases at V and 5 bases at J; junction bases unmatched: 8. CDR1 and CDR2 (germline): MNHEY, SMNVEV (reference sequence). CDR3 nucleotides: TGTGCCAGCAGTTTTAGCGGGGGCCTCAAGAACAATGAGCAGTTCTTC. Translated: CASSFSGGLKNNEQFF.

The V call is TRBV24-1, the J call TRBJ2-3; TRBD2 agrees at 8 bases. The CDR3 totals 16 residues. V trimming: 4 bases; J trimming: 1 base; junction bases outside the gene matches: 6. CDR1 is KGHDR, CDR2 SFDVKD, per germline. CDR3 DNA sequence: TGTGCCACCAGTGACCTTAGCGGGGCCCGCACAGATACGCAGTATTTT. Protein sequence: CATSDLSGARTDTQYF.

The V and J genes are TRBV28 and TRBJ2-5, with D possibly matching TRBD2 (5 bases). In germline, CDR1 is MDHEN, CDR2 SYDVKM. The V gene lost 5 bases and the J gene lost 7 bases, with 14 bases spanning the gap. This CDR3 has 13 residues. The DNA of the CDR3 is TGTGCCAGCAGTCCTCCGACTATCCCGACCCAGTACTTC. It codes for CASSPPTIPTQYF.

The J gene is TRBJ1-3, the V gene TRBV2, with 8 nucleotides matching TRBD1. The germline V gene has CDR1 SNHLY and CDR2 FYNNEI. V lost 6 bases and J lost 4; bases outside the gene matches: 8. The CDR3 has 15 amino acids. CDR3 DNA: TGTGCCAGCAGGAGCCAGGGGGCAAGGGGAAACACCATATATTTT. This gives the protein CASRSQGARGNTIYF.

This clonotype was seen at least ten times. The V call is TRBV20-1, the J call TRBJ1-5; D gene unclear. The CDR3 consists of 14 residues. The germline CDR1 and CDR2 sequences are DFQATT and SNEGSKA (reference sequence). V shed 3 bases and J shed 1 base, with 10 bases lying between them. The CDR3 here is CSARKGSSNQPQHF. DNA of the CDR3: TGCAGTGCTAGGAAGGGCTCAAGCAATCAGCCCCAGCATTTT.

This chain uses TRBV27 with TRBJ2-5, with D tentatively TRBD2 (5 bases). CDR3 length: 15 amino acids. V was clipped by 2 bases and J by 2 bases, with 12 bases between them. CDR1 and CDR2 (germline): MNHEY, SMNVEV (reference sequence). This chain's CDR3 is CASSLGRGGQETQYF. CDR3 DNA sequence: TGTGCCAGCAGTTTAGGCCGGGGTGGACAAGAGACCCAGTACTTC.

The chain links TRBV6-6 to TRBJ2-7; the D is unclear. With 2 bases removed from V and 5 bases from J, the gap between germline ends came to 16 bases. This CDR3 has 15 residues. Germline V gene sequence: CDR1 MNHNY, CDR2 SVGAGI (reference sequence). CDR3 coding DNA: TGTGCCAGCAGTTACGGCCAGGATCTCCGAAACGAGCAGTACTTC. Protein: CASSYGQDLRNEQYF.

This clonotype was observed many times. The rearrangement uses TRBV4-1 and TRBJ2-2; D gene uncertain. Germline-derived CDR1 and CDR2 are MGHRA and YSYEKL. CDR3 size: 13 residues. V was clipped by 11 bases and J by 0 bases, with 10 bases between them. The CDR3 loop reads CAVGDTNTGELFF. The CDR3 region has the DNA TGCGCCGTCGGCGACACGAACACCGGGGAGCTGTTTTTT.

This sequence joins TRBV7-8 and TRBJ2-1, with TRBD2 matching 10 bases. This CDR3 has 16 amino acids. Germline V gene lookup returns CDR1 SGHVS and CDR2 FQNEAQ. After removal of 0 bases from V and 5 bases from J, the junction contained 4 bases not matched to a gene. The CDR3, as DNA: TGTGCCAGCAGCTTAGCGCCAGCGGGGGGGCACAATGAGCAGTTCTTC. Amino acids: CASSLAPAGGHNEQFF.

This clonotype was seen repeatedly, ten times or more. The chain uses TRBV20-1 and TRBJ1-5; no firm D call. Deletions cut 2 bases from V and 4 bases from J, with 6 bases between. Germline assignment: CDR1 DFQATT and CDR2 SNEGSKA (reference sequence). This CDR3 is built from 12 residues. The CDR3 sequence: CSARPRNQPQHF. In DNA, the CDR3 is TGCAGTGCTAGACCACGAAATCAGCCCCAGCATTTT.

This clonotype was detected only a few times. The J gene is TRBJ2-3, the V gene TRBV11-2; the D gene is possibly TRBD1 (5 bases). Deletions cut 1 base from V and 1 base from J, with 6 bases between. Germline V CDR1 and CDR2: SGHAT, FQNNGV. The length of the CDR3 is 14 residues. The DNA for the CDR3 is TGTGCCAGCAGCTTAGTACAGGGCACAGATACGCAGTATTTT. Translated: CASSLVQGTDTQYF.

The rearrangement links TRBV18 to TRBJ1-2; no clear D. Deletions cut 6 bases from V and 0 bases from J, with 17 bases between. CDR3 size: 16 residues. CDR1 is KGHSH, CDR2 LQKENI, per germline. CDR3 region: CASSERVEEPNYGYTF. CDR3 DNA sequence: TGTGCCAGCTCTGAGAGGGTGGAGGAACCTAACTATGGCTACACCTTC.